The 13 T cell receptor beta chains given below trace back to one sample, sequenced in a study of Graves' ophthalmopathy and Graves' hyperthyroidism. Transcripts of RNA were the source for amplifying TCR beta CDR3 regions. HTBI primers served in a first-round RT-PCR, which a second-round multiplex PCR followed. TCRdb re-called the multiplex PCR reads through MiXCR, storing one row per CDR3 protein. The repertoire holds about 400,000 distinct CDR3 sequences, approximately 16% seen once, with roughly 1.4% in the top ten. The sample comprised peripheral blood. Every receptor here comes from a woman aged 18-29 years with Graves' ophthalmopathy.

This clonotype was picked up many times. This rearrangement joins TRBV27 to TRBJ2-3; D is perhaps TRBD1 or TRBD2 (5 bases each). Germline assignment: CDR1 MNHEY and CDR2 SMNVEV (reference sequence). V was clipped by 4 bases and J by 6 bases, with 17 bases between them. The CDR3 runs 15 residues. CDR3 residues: CASSWSGTGWDTQYF. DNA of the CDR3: TGTGCCAGCAGTTGGTCAGGGACCGGGTGGGATACGCAGTATTTT.

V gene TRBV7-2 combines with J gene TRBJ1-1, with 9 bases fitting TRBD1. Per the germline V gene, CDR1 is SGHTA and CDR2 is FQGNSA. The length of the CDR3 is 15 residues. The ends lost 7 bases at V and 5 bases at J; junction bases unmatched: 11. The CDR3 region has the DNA TGTGCCAGCATAGTCACCGGGACAGGGAAAACTGAAGCTTTCTTT. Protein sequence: CASIVTGTGKTEAFF.

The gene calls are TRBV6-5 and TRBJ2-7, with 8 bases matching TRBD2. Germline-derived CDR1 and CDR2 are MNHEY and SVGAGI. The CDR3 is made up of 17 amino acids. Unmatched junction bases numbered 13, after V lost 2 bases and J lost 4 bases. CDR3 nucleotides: TGTGCCAGCAGTTACCGGGGGGGGTCTATAGCGGGTTACGAGCAGTACTTC. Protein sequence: CASSYRGGSIAGYEQYF.

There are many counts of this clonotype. Here the CDR3 DNA reads TGTGCCACCAAGACAGGGCATGGCACTGAAGCTTTCTTT. This codes for CATKTGHGTEAFF. V and J are TRBV2 and TRBJ1-1, with TRBD1 matching 7 bases. J gave up 4 bases and V 10 bases, and 9 bases lay outside the gene matches. The CDR3 runs to 13 residues. Germline assignment: CDR1 SNHLY and CDR2 FYNNEI.

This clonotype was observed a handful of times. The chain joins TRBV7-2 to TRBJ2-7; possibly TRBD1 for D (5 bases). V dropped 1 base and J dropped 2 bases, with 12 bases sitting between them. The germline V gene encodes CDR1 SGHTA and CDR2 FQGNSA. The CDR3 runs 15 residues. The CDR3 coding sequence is TGTGCCAGCAGCTTAGGGGTCAGGGCCCCCTACGAGCAGTACTTC. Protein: CASSLGVRAPYEQYF.

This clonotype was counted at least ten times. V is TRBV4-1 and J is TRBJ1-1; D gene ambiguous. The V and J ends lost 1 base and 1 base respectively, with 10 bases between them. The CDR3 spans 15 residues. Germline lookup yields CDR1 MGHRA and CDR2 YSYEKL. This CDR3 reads CASSQVGSRNTEAFF. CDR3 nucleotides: TGCGCCAGCAGCCAAGTCGGCAGCCGGAACACTGAAGCTTTCTTT.

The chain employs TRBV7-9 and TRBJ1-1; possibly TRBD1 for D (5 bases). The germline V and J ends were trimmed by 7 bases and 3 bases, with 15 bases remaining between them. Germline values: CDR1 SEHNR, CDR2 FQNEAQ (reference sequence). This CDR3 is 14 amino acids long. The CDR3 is CASTSNGGYTEAFF. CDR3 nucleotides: TGTGCCAGCACCTCCAACGGGGGTTACACTGAAGCTTTCTTT. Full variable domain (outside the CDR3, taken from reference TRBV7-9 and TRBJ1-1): DTGVSQNPRHKITKRGQNVTFRCDPISEHNRLYWYRQTLGQGPEFLTYFQNEAQLEKSRLLSDRFSAERPKGSFSTLEIQRTEQGDSAMYLCASTSNGGYTEAFFGQGTRLTVV.

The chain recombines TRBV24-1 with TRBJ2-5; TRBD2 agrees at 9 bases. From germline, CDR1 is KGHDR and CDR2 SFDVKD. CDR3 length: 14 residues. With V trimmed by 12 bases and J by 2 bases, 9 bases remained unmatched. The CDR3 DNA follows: TGTGCCCCCGAGGGCGGGAGGGTACAAGAGACCCAGTACTTC. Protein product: CAPEGGRVQETQYF.

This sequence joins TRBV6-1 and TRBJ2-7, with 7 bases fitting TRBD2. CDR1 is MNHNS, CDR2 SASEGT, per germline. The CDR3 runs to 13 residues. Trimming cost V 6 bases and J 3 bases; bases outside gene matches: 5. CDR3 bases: TGTGCCAGCAGGGCTCGGGGGGACTACGAGCAGTACTTC. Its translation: CASRARGDYEQYF.

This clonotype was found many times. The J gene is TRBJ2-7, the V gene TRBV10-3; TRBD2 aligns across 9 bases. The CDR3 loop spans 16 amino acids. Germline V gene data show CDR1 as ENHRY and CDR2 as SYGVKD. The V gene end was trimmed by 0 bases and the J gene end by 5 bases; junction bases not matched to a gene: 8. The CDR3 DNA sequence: TGTGCCATCAGTGAGTCGAAATTAGCGGGAGTAAACGAGCAGTACTTC. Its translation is CAISESKLAGVNEQYF.

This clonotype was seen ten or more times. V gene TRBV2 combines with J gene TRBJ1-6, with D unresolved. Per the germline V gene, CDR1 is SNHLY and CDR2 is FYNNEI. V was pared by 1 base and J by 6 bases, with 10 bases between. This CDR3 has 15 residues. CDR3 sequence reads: CASSEGVGSNSPLHF. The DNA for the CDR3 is TGTGCCAGCAGTGAAGGTGTAGGGTCTAATTCACCCCTCCACTTT.

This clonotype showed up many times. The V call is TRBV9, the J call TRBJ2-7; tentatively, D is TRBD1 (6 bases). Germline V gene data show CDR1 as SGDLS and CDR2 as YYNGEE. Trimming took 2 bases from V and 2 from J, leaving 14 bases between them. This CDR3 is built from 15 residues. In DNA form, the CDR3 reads TGTGCCAGCAGCGTCGGGATACAGGGCGCCTACGAGCAGTACTTC. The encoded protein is CASSVGIQGAYEQYF.

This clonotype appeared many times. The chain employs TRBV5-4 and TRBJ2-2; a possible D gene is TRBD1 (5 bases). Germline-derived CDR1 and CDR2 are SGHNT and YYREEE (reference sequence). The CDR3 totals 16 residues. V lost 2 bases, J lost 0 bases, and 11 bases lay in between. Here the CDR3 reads CASSLIQGANTGELFF. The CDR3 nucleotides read TGTGCCAGCAGCTTAATTCAGGGCGCGAACACCGGGGAGCTGTTTTTT.